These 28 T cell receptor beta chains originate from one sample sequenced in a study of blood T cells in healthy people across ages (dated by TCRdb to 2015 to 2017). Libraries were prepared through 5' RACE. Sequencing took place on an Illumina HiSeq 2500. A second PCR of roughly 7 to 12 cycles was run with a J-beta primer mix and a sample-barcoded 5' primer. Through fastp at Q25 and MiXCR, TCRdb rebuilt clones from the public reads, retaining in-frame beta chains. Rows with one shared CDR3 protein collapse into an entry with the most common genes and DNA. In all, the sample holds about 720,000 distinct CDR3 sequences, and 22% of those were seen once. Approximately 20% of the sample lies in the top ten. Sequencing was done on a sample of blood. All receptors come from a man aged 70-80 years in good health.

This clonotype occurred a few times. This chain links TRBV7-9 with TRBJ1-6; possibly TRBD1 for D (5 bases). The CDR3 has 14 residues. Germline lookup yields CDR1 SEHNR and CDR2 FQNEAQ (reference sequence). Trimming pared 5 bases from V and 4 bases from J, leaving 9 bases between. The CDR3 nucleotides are TGTGCCAGCAGCCGACGACAGTATAATTCACCCCTCCACTTT. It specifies CASSRRQYNSPLHF.

CDR3 region: CASSLSGLALETQYF. The CDR3 nucleotides are TGTGCCAGCAGTCTATCTGGACTAGCTTTGGAGACCCAGTACTTC. This chain uses TRBV12-3 or TRBV12-4 with TRBJ2-5; 8 bases align to TRBD2. With V trimmed by 5 bases and J by 5 bases, 10 bases remained unmatched. The CDR3 has 15 amino acids.

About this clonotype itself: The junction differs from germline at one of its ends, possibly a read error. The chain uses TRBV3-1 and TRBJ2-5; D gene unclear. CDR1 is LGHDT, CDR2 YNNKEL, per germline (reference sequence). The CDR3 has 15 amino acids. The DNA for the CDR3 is TGTGCCAACAGCCAAGAGTCCGGTCCACAAGAGACCCAGTACTTC. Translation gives CANSQESGPQETQYF.

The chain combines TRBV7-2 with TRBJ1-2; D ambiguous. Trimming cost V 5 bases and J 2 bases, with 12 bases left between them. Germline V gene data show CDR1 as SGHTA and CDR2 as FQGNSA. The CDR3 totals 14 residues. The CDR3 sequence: CASSPSARNYGYTF. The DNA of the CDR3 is TGTGCCAGCAGCCCCTCGGCACGGAACTATGGCTACACCTTC.

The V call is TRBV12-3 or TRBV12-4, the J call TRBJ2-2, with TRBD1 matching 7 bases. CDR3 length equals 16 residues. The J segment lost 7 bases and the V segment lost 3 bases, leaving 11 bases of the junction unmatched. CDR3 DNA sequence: TGTGCCAGCAGTTTGGACTTAACAGGGGCGGACGGGGAGCTGTTTTTT. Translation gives CASSLDLTGADGELFF.

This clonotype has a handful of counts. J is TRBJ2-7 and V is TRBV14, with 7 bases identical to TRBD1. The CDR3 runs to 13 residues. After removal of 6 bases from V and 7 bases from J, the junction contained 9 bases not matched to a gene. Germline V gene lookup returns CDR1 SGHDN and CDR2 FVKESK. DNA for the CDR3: TGTGCCAGCAGGGGACAGCCACCAAAGGAGCAGTACTTC. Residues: CASRGQPPKEQYF. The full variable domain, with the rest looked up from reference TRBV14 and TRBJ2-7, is EAGVTQFPSHSVIEKGQTVTLRCDPISGHDNLYWYRRVMGKEIKFLLHFVKESKQDESGMPNNRFLAERTGGTYSTLKVQPAELEDSGVYFCASRGQPPKEQYFGPGTRLTVT.

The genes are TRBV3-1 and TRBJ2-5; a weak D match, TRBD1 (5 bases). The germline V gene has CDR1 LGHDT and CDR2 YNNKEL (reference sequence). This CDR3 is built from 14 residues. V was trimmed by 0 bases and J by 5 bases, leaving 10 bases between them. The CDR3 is CASSQEGVYETQYF. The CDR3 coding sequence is TGTGCCAGCAGCCAAGAAGGGGTATATGAGACCCAGTACTTC.

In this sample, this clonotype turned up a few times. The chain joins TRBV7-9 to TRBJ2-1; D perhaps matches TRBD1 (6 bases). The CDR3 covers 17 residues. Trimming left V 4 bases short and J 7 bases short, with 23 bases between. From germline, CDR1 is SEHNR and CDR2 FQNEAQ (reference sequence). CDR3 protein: CASSWGATGQFSNEQFF. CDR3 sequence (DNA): TGTGCCAGCAGCTGGGGCGCCACGGGACAATTTAGTAATGAGCAGTTCTTC.

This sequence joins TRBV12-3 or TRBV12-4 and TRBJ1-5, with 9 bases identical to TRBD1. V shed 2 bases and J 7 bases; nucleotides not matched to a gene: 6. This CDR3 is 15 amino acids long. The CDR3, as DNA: TGTGCCAGCAGTTTACGGGGACAGGGAGAACAGCCCCAGCATTTT. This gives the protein CASSLRGQGEQPQHF.

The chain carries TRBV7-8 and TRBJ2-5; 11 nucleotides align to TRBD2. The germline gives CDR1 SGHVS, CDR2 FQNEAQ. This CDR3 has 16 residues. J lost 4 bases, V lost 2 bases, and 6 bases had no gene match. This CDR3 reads CASSLIVAGGPETQYF. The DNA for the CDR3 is TGTGCCAGCAGCTTAATTGTAGCGGGGGGGCCAGAGACCCAGTACTTC. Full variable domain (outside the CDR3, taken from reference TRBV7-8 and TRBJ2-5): GAGVSQSPRYKVAKRGQDVALRCDPISGHVSLFWYQQALGQGPEFLTYFQNEAQLDKSGLPSDRFFAERPEGSVSTLKIQRTQQEDSAVYLCASSLIVAGGPETQYFGPGTRLLVL.

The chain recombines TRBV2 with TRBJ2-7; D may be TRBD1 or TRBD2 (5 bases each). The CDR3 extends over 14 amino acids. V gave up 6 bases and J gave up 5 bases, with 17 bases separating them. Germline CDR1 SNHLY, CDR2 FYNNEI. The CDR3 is CASRIRAGSHEQYF. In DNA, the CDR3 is TGTGCCAGCAGGATTAGGGCAGGGAGCCACGAGCAGTACTTC.

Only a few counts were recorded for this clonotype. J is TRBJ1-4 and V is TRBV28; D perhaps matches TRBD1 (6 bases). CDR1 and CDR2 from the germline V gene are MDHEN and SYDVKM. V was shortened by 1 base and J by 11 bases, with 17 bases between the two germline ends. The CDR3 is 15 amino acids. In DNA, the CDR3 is TGTGCCAGCAGTTTATACGGGGGGCCAGGCGAGAAACTGTTTTTT. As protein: CASSLYGGPGEKLFF.

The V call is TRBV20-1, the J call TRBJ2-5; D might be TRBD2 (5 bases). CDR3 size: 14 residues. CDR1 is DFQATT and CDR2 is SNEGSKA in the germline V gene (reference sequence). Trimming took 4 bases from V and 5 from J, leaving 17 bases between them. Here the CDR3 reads CSATTTGVGETQYF. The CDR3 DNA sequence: TGCAGTGCTACGACGACCGGGGTCGGTGAGACCCAGTACTTC.

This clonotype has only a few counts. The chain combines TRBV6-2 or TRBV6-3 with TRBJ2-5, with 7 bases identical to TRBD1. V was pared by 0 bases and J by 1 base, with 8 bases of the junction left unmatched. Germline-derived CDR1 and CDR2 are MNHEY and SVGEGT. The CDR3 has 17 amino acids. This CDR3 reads CASSYSFRTGFQETQYF. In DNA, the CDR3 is TGTGCCAGCAGTTACTCGTTTCGGACAGGTTTCCAAGAGACCCAGTACTTC.

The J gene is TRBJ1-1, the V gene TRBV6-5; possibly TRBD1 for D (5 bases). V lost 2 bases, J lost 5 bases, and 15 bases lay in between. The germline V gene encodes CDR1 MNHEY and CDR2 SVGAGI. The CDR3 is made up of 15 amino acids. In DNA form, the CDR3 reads TGTGCCAGCAGTTACGGCTCGGGGGTAGGAACTGAAGCTTTCTTT. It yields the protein CASSYGSGVGTEAFF.

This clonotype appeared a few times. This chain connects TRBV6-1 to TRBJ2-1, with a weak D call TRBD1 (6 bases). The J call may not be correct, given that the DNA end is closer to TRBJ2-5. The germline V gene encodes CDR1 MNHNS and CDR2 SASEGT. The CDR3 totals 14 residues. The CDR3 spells CASSEYGGRETQYF. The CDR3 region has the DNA TGTGCCAGCAGTGAATATGGGGGCCGGGAGACCCAGTACTTC.

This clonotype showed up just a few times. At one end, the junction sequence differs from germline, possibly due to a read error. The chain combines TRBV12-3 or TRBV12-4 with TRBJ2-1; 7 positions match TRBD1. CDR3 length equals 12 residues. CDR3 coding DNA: TGTGCCAGCAGTAAGCGACCGGGACAGACCCACTTC. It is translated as CASSKRPGQTHF.

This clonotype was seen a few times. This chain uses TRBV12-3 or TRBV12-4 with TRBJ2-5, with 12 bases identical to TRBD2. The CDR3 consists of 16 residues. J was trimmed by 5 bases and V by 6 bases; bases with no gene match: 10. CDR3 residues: CASRPSGGAWYETQYF. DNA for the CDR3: TGTGCCAGCAGACCTAGCGGGGGGGCCTGGTATGAGACCCAGTACTTC.

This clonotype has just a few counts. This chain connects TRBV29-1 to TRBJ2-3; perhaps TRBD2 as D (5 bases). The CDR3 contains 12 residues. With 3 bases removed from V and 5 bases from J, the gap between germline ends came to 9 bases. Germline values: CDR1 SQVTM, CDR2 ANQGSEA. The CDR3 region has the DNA TGCAGCGTTGACGGGAAGGTAGATACGCAGTATTTT. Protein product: CSVDGKVDTQYF.

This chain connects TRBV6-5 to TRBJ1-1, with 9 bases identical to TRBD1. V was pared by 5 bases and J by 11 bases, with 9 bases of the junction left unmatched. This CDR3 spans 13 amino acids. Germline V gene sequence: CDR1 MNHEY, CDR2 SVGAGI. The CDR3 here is CASSKGDRVRAFF. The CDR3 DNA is TGTGCCAGCAGTAAAGGGGACAGGGTGCGGGCTTTCTTT.

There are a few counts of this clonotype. The CDR3 loop is CASSELGQATGANVLTF. The CDR3 DNA is TGTGCCAGCAGTGAATTGGGACAGGCAACTGGGGCCAACGTCCTGACTTTC. This rearrangement joins TRBV25-1 to TRBJ2-6, with 8 bases identical to TRBD1. In germline, CDR1 is MGHDK, CDR2 SYGVNS. The CDR3 totals 17 residues. V was clipped by 1 base and J by 2 bases; unmatched bases: 4.

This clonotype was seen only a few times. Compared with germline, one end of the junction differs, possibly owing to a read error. CDR3 region: CAIQGGGQEKPFF. The CDR3 DNA is TGTGCCATTCAAGGCGGGGGTCAAGAAAAACCGTTTTTT. The chain has TRBV6-6 and TRBJ1-4; maybe TRBD1 (5 bases). The germline V gene encodes CDR1 MNHNY and CDR2 SVGAGI (reference sequence). The CDR3 loop spans 13 amino acids.

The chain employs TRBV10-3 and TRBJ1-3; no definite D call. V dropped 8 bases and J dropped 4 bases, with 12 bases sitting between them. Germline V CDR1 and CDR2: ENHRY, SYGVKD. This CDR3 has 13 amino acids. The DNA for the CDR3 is TGTGCCATCCAGGACTCCGTCGGAAACACCATATATTTT. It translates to CAIQDSVGNTIYF.

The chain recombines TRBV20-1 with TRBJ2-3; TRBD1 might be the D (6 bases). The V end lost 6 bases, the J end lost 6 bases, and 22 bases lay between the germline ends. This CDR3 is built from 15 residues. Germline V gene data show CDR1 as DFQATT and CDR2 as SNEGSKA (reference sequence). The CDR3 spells CSALNAVGAGDTQYF. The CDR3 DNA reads TGCAGTGCACTAAACGCGGTGGGGGCCGGGGATACGCAGTATTTT.

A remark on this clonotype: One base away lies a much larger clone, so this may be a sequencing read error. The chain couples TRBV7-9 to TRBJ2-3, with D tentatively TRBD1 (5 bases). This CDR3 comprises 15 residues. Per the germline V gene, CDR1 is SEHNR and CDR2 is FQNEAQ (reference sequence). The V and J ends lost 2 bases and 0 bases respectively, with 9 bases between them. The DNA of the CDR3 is TGTGCCAGCAGCTTACGACAGACTAGCACAGATACGCAGTATTTT. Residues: CASSLRQTSTDTQYF. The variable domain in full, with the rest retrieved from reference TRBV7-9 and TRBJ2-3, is DTGVSQNPRHKITKRGQNVTFRCDPISEHNRLYWYRQTLGQGPEFLTYFQNEAQLEKSRLLSDRFSAERPKGSFSTLEIQRTEQGDSAMYLCASSLRQTSTDTQYFGPGTRLTVL.

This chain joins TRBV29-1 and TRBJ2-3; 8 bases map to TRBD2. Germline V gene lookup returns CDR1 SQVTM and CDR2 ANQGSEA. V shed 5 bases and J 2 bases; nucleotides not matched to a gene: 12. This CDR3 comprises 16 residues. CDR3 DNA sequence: TGCAGCGTTAGGGGTTGGACGGGGGGGCTCACAGATACGCAGTATTTT. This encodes CSVRGWTGGLTDTQYF.

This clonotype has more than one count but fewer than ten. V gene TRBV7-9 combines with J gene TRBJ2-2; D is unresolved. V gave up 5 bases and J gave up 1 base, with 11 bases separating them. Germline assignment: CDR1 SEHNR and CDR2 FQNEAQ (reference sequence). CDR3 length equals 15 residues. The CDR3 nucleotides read TGTGCCAGCAGCAACGTACGGGTGAACACCGGGGAGCTGTTTTTT. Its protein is CASSNVRVNTGELFF.

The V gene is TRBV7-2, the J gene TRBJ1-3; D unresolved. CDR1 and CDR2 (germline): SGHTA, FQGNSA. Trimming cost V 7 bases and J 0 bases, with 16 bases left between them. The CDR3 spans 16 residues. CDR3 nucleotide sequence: TGTGCCAGCAACGAGAAAGGATGGAGCTCTGGAAACACCATATATTTT. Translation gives CASNEKGWSSGNTIYF.